This TCR beta chain comes out of a study of cytomegalovirus exposure and HLA in healthy donors. Primers: 60 Vbeta forward and 13 Jbeta reverse. Clones were sequenced by immunoSEQ multiplex PCR, and TCRdb holds only the in-frame ones, with some missing. This table holds 90,000 to 120,000 clones, around 74% found once. The CDR3 has 16 amino acids. V was clipped by 5 bases and J by 4 bases; unmatched bases: 11. Germline loops: CDR1 SEHNR, CDR2 FQNEAQ (reference sequence). A single count supports this clone. Sequenced: PBMCs. The chain links TRBV7-9 to TRBJ2-3; 8 nucleotides agree with TRBD2. The receptor's source is a woman in her thirties or forties in good health and CMV-seropositive. The CDR3 sequence is CASSLGIAGTADTQYF. CDR3 coding DNA: TGTGCCAGCAGCCTGGGTATAGCGGGAACGGCAGATACGCAGTATTTT.